This TCR beta chain was recovered during a study of T cell repertoires in cytomegalovirus infection. The ends were cut back, 1 base at V and 1 base at J, with 14 bases in the middle. Germline lookup yields CDR1 SGHDN and CDR2 FVKESK. This CDR3 has 17 residues. From the reads, TCRdb called clonotypes with MiXCR, one entry per CDR3 protein. The sample yields 200,000 to 300,000 distinct CDR3 sequences, roughly an eighth seen once. The V call is TRBV14, the J call TRBJ2-1; TRBD2 is a possible D gene (6 bases). The origin of this receptor is a human donor in good health (CMV status not recorded). Some clones in this sample may be carry-over from other donors' samples. The sample consisted of PBMCs. This CDR3 reads CASSQGAGWGSYNEQFF. The DNA of the CDR3 is TGTGCCAGCAGCCAAGGGGCGGGATGGGGGTCCTACAATGAGCAGTTCTTC. The whole variable domain, remainder taken from reference TRBV14 and TRBJ2-1, is EAGVTQFPSHSVIEKGQTVTLRCDPISGHDNLYWYRRVMGKEIKFLLHFVKESKQDESGMPNNRFLAERTGGTYSTLKVQPAELEDSGVYFCASSQGAGWGSYNEQFFGPGTRLTVL.